This T cell receptor beta chain comes out of a study of cytomegalovirus exposure and HLA in healthy donors. Researchers ran the PCR with 60 Vbeta and 13 Jbeta primers. The table came from immunoSEQ multiplex PCR; TCRdb's copy has only in-frame clones and leaves some out. This sample yields about 64,000 clones, of which 65% to 90% are seen a single time; roughly 10% belongs to the top ten. A word on this clone: Antigen: not known.

Study-wide points: Another analysis was done later, and it associated 15,000 to 20,000 TCR beta sequences with HLA alleles at 0.05 false discovery rate. DRB1 had the most TCR associations and HLA-C the fewest, a later analysis found, with rates varying by HLA locus.

The germline V gene encodes CDR1 SEHNR and CDR2 FQNEAQ (reference sequence). J lost 8 bases, V lost 5 bases, and 11 bases had no gene match. This CDR3 has 16 residues. The V call is TRBV7-9, the J call TRBJ2-1; 11 bases line up with TRBD2. Input material: PBMCs. This receptor was identified in a female donor in good health and CMV-seronegative. The CDR3 region is CASSRGTSGLLDEQFF. The CDR3 region has the DNA TGTGCCAGCAGCCGAGGGACTAGCGGACTTTTGGATGAGCAGTTCTTC.